The 28 T cell receptor beta chains below come from one sample, sequenced in a study of CD8 T cells in Susac syndrome (dated 2019 in TCRdb). Library preparation employed the immunoSEQ multiplex PCR assay. RNA was extracted using the RNeasy kit, and about 0.45 to 1 ug of the RNA was reverse transcribed with random hexamers. TCRdb cleaned the public reads at Q25 with fastp, built clones with MiXCR and kept in-frame beta chains. Every CDR3 protein is listed once, alongside the most common genes and DNA of its rows. For this sample there are 150,000 to 200,000 distinct CDR3 sequences; around 96% appear just once. The ten largest clones take up about 0.13% of the sample. Sequenced material: CD4+ T cells from PBMCs. These receptors all stem from a human donor in good health.

The gene calls are TRBV4-2 and TRBJ2-1, with TRBD2 as a possible D gene (6 bases). Germline assignment: CDR1 LGHNA and CDR2 YNFKEQ. V was trimmed by 0 bases and J by 3 bases, leaving 9 bases between them. The CDR3 is made up of 15 amino acids. DNA for the CDR3: TGTGCCAGCAGCCAAGAGGTGGGGGGCTACAATGAGCAGTTCTTC. Protein product: CASSQEVGGYNEQFF.

This rearrangement joins TRBV30 to TRBJ1-6, with unresolved D. This CDR3 has 13 residues. Deletions cut 0 bases from V and 7 bases from J, with 7 bases between. The germline gives CDR1 GTSNPN, CDR2 SVGIG (reference sequence). CDR3: CAWSVFGNSPLHF. CDR3 DNA sequence: TGTGCCTGGAGTGTCTTTGGGAATTCACCCCTCCACTTT.

The gene calls are TRBV11-2 and TRBJ2-7; possible D gene TRBD1, 5 bases. V was shortened by 1 base and J by 5 bases, with 12 bases between the two germline ends. The CDR3 sequence is 14 residues long. Germline-derived CDR1 and CDR2 are SGHAT and FQNNGV. CDR3 in amino acids: CASSLGIGRDEQYF. The CDR3, as DNA: TGTGCCAGCAGCTTAGGGATCGGCAGGGACGAGCAGTACTTC.

The chain carries TRBV6-2 or TRBV6-3 and TRBJ2-7; D not certain. Per germline, CDR1 MNHEY and CDR2 SVGEGT. Between the trimmed V and J ends, which lost 5 bases and 2 bases, there was a span of 13 bases. The CDR3 extends over 14 amino acids. The CDR3 DNA follows: TGTGCCAGCAGTGCGGATGGGATTACCTACGAGCAGTACTTC. This translates into CASSADGITYEQYF.

CDR3 loop: CASSGDSLGEPQHF. CDR3 DNA: TGTGCCAGCAGCGGTGACAGCCTCGGGGAGCCCCAGCATTTT. The chain carries TRBV5-7 and TRBJ1-5, with TRBD1 as a possible D gene (5 bases). TRBV5-7 is recorded as an ORF, its role being uncertain. Trimming cost V 4 bases and J 8 bases, with 16 bases left between them. The CDR3 has 14 amino acids.

The chain combines TRBV20-1 with TRBJ2-3, with 14 bases that match TRBD2. Looked up from germline, CDR1 is DFQATT and CDR2 is SNEGSKA (reference sequence). V shed 6 bases and J 4 bases; nucleotides not matched to a gene: 6. This CDR3 has 15 amino acids. The CDR3 bases are TGCAGTGCGAGACTAGCGGGGGGGCCGCCAGATACGCAGTATTTT. It specifies CSARLAGGPPDTQYF.

The chain has TRBV29-1 and TRBJ2-1; 7 nucleotides agree with TRBD2. V gave up 5 bases and J gave up 0 bases; unmatched junction bases: 10. The CDR3 consists of 16 residues. Germline assignment: CDR1 SQVTM and CDR2 ANQGSEA. The CDR3 coding sequence is TGCAGCGTTCTTAGCAGGGAGGGGAGCTCCTACAATGAGCAGTTCTTC. As protein: CSVLSREGSSYNEQFF.

This chain links TRBV20-1 with TRBJ2-1, with 7 nucleotides matching TRBD1. This CDR3 spans 17 amino acids. CDR1 is DFQATT, CDR2 SNEGSKA, per germline (reference sequence). Trimming removed 0 bases from V and 0 bases from J; junction bases left unmatched: 8. In nucleotides, the CDR3 is TGCAGTGCTAGAGATCCCCTAACAGGGGACTCCTACAATGAGCAGTTCTTC. Translated: CSARDPLTGDSYNEQFF.

The chain recombines TRBV29-1 with TRBJ1-1, with D tentatively TRBD1 (5 bases). CDR1 SQVTM and CDR2 ANQGSEA come from the germline V gene. There are 13 residues in the CDR3. CDR3 sequence (DNA): TGCAACGGGGCGGACACGCTGTTTGAGGTACCTTTCTTT. Its translation: CNGADTLFEVPFF.

This chain connects TRBV15 to TRBJ2-4; 7 bases fit TRBD2. The CDR3 spans 15 residues. The V gene end was trimmed by 6 bases and the J gene end by 3 bases; junction bases not matched to a gene: 8. CDR1 is LNHNV, CDR2 YYDKDF, per germline (reference sequence). CDR3 sequence: CATRPGEGLKNIQYF. The CDR3, as DNA: TGTGCCACCAGGCCCGGGGAGGGGCTCAAAAACATTCAGTACTTC.

The V gene is TRBV12-3 or TRBV12-4, the J gene TRBJ2-7; 9 positions agree with TRBD2. The CDR3 has 14 amino acids. V shed 3 bases, J shed 3 bases, and the junction held 3 bases outside the gene matches. This chain's CDR3 is CASSFSGGFYEQYF. As DNA, the CDR3 is TGTGCCAGCAGTTTTAGCGGGGGATTCTACGAGCAGTACTTC.

The J gene is TRBJ1-1, the V gene TRBV14; D may be TRBD1 (5 bases). The V gene's germline CDR1 is SGHDN and CDR2 FVKESK. The CDR3 contains 12 residues. The V gene lost 2 bases and the J gene lost 8 bases, with 9 bases spanning the gap. CDR3 region: CASSQFGAEAFF. The CDR3 DNA is TGTGCCAGCAGCCAATTCGGGGCCGAAGCTTTCTTT.

The chain carries TRBV29-1 and TRBJ2-1, with 11 nucleotides matching TRBD2. After removal of 7 bases from V and 5 bases from J, the junction contained 1 base not matched to a gene. Germline CDR1 SQVTM, CDR2 ANQGSEA. The CDR3 is 12 amino acids. The CDR3 reads CSGGLADNEQFF. In DNA, the CDR3 is TGCAGCGGGGGACTAGCGGACAATGAGCAGTTCTTC.

The chain uses TRBV2 and TRBJ1-5; TRBD1 agrees at 8 bases. J was trimmed by 4 bases and V by 6 bases; bases with no gene match: 5. The CDR3 loop spans 14 amino acids. CDR1 SNHLY and CDR2 FYNNEI come from the germline V gene. In nucleotides, the CDR3 is TGTGCCAGCAGCAAAGACAGGGGAAATCAGCCCCAGCATTTT. Protein sequence: CASSKDRGNQPQHF.

This chain links TRBV20-1 with TRBJ1-2; D is undetermined. The CDR3 sequence is 13 residues long. Trimming cost V 0 bases and J 2 bases, with 7 bases left between them. Germline V CDR1 and CDR2: DFQATT, SNEGSKA (reference sequence). Written as DNA, the CDR3 is TGCAGTGCTAGAGATAGGATAAACTATGGCTACACCTTC. Its translation: CSARDRINYGYTF.

V is TRBV20-1 and J is TRBJ2-3, with 9 positions matching TRBD2. The CDR3 is made up of 15 amino acids. V dropped 1 base and J dropped 0; count of bases not matched to a gene: 2. Germline assignment: CDR1 DFQATT and CDR2 SNEGSKA (reference sequence). CDR3 DNA sequence: TGCAGTGCTAGAGGCCTAGCGGGGAGCACAGATACGCAGTATTTT. Its translation: CSARGLAGSTDTQYF.

CDR3 sequence: CASSTQPNYGYTF. Here the CDR3 DNA reads TGCGCCAGCTCGACTCAGCCCAACTATGGCTACACCTTC. This chain connects TRBV5-1 to TRBJ1-2; D is ambiguous. The germline gives CDR1 SGHRS, CDR2 YFSETQ. This CDR3 spans 13 amino acids. V was pared by 7 bases and J by 2 bases, with 12 bases between.

The gene calls are TRBV30 and TRBJ1-5; no reliable D call. This CDR3 region has 13 residues. CDR1 is GTSNPN, CDR2 SVGIG, per germline (reference sequence). Trimming shortened V by 3 bases and J by 7 bases, and 13 bases separated the two germline ends. Here the CDR3 reads CAWRGSPGQPQHF. The CDR3 DNA follows: TGTGCCTGGAGGGGCAGTCCGGGCCAGCCCCAGCATTTT.

This clonotype has only one observation. V usage is TRBV5-1 and J usage is TRBJ2-2; D is unresolved. This CDR3 contains 13 residues. V was trimmed by 3 bases and J by 5 bases, leaving 8 bases between them. Germline V lookup: CDR1 SGHRS, CDR2 YFSETQ. CDR3 bases: TGCGCCAGCAGCTCGAGTAGTACCGGGGAGCTGTTTTTT. Protein product: CASSSSSTGELFF.

The rearrangement links TRBV5-1 to TRBJ2-7, with TRBD2 matching over 7 bases. With 2 bases clipped from V and 4 bases from J, the junction kept 3 bases outside the gene matches. The germline V gene encodes CDR1 SGHRS and CDR2 YFSETQ. The CDR3 length is 13 residues. This CDR3 is CASSLAGLYEQYF. The CDR3 bases are TGCGCCAGCAGCTTAGCGGGGTTATACGAGCAGTACTTC.

This chain uses TRBV7-2 with TRBJ2-4, with D possibly matching TRBD2 (6 bases). The V gene lost 1 base and the J gene lost 8 bases, with 12 bases spanning the gap. In germline, CDR1 is SGHTA, CDR2 FQGNSA. CDR3 size: 14 residues. The CDR3 is CASSLEGGVDIQYF. In DNA form, the CDR3 reads TGTGCCAGCAGCTTAGAAGGAGGGGTGGACATTCAGTACTTC.

The chain joins TRBV23-1 to TRBJ2-5; D possibly matches TRBD1 or TRBD2 (5 bases each). TRBV23-1 is an ORF for which the function is uncertain. The V gene lost 0 bases and the J gene lost 5 bases, with 16 bases spanning the gap. The CDR3 runs to 16 residues. The CDR3 bases are TGCGCCAGCAGTCAATCGGCGACTAAAGGGGTGGAGACCCAGTACTTC. As protein: CASSQSATKGVETQYF.

V usage is TRBV7-2 and J usage is TRBJ2-5; 7 bases align to TRBD2. CDR3 length equals 16 residues. V shed 4 bases and J 5 bases; nucleotides not matched to a gene: 13. Looked up from germline, CDR1 is SGHTA and CDR2 is FQGNSA. The CDR3: CASSSVRGEGRETQYF. DNA of the CDR3: TGTGCCAGCAGCTCTGTGCGTGGGGAGGGTAGGGAGACCCAGTACTTC.

This clonotype was observed a single time. This sequence joins TRBV20-1 and TRBJ2-3, with 7 nucleotides matching TRBD2. The germline CDR1 and CDR2 sequences are DFQATT and SNEGSKA (reference sequence). V was pared by 4 bases and J by 0 bases, with 7 bases of the junction left unmatched. The CDR3 covers 15 residues. CDR3 protein: CSATQLALSTDTQYF. CDR3 in DNA: TGCAGTGCTACACAACTAGCGCTCAGCACAGATACGCAGTATTTT.

V gene TRBV3-1 combines with J gene TRBJ1-1; D remains ambiguous. This CDR3 contains 15 residues. Germline lookup yields CDR1 LGHDT and CDR2 YNNKEL (reference sequence). The V end lost 3 bases, the J end lost 0 bases, and 11 bases lay between the germline ends. CDR3 residues: CASSHNRNLNTEAFF. The DNA for the CDR3 is TGTGCCAGCAGCCACAATCGGAATTTGAACACTGAAGCTTTCTTT.

This rearrangement joins TRBV28 to TRBJ2-2; 7 bases agree with TRBD2. Trimming cost V 7 bases and J 6 bases; bases outside gene matches: 11. The CDR3 is made up of 15 amino acids. Germline-derived CDR1 and CDR2 are MDHEN and SYDVKM. CDR3 region: CASMGGSYSAGELFF. CDR3 sequence (DNA): TGTGCCAGCATGGGCGGGAGCTATTCGGCCGGGGAGCTGTTTTTT.

This clonotype was seen just once. The V call is TRBV4-3, the J call TRBJ1-6; no firm D call. The CDR3 loop spans 13 amino acids. The V and J ends lost 0 bases and 8 bases respectively, with 5 bases between them. Germline lookup yields CDR1 LGHNA and CDR2 YSLEER. The CDR3 reads CASSQEKDSPLHF. The CDR3 nucleotides are TGCGCCAGCAGCCAAGAAAAGGATTCACCCCTCCACTTT.

The J gene is TRBJ1-2, the V gene TRBV20-1; D remains ambiguous. This CDR3 is 13 amino acids long. In germline, CDR1 is DFQATT, CDR2 SNEGSKA (reference sequence). V gave up 4 bases and J gave up 6 bases, with 15 bases separating them. The CDR3 nucleotides are TGCAGTGCTACCGAGGGAGGAAGGAATGGCTACACCTTC. It codes for CSATEGGRNGYTF.